This T cell receptor beta chain was profiled in a study of regulatory T cells in long-lasting Graves disease. V lost 3 bases and J lost 3, with 8 bases in between. The CDR3 has 12 residues. Germline values: CDR1 GTSNPN, CDR2 SVGIG (reference sequence). Relying on iRepertoire HTBI primers and Arm-PCR of CDR3 regions, the team built TCR beta libraries. Each CDR3 protein gets one entry after TCRdb re-called the multiplex PCR reads with MiXCR. The sample records about 460,000 distinct CDR3 sequences, 14% being singletons. As to time point: newly diagnosed GD, antithyroid drugs for less than 3 months. PBMC-derived RNA was used for the TCR library. This clonotype was detected ten times or more. The data also belong to a second study, concerning T cells in Graves' hyperthyroidism and ophthalmopathy. That work states: Ophthalmopathy, as predicted by the model, came a median roughly 6.3 months after the prediction.

This rearrangement joins TRBV30 to TRBJ1-1; D possibly corresponds to TRBD1 (5 bases). The material sequenced was peripheral blood mononuclear cells (PBMCs), taken at new diagnosis, from a patient treated with antithyroid drugs. The origin of this receptor is a woman aged 45-60 years with Graves disease. CDR3 sequence: CAWRTDHTEAFF. CDR3 nucleotide sequence: TGTGCCTGGAGGACAGACCACACTGAAGCTTTCTTT.